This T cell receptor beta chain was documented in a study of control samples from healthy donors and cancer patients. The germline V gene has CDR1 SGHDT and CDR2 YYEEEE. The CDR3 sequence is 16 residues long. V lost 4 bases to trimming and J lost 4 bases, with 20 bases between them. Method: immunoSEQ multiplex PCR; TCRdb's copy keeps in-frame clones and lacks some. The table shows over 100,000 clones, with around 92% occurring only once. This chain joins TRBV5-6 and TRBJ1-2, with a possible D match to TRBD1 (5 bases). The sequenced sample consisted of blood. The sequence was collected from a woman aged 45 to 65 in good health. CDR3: CASSMRGHGLIYGYTF. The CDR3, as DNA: TGTGCCAGCAGCATGAGGGGCCATGGGTTAATCTATGGCTACACCTTC.